This T cell receptor (beta chain) was recorded in a study of cytomegalovirus exposure and HLA in healthy donors. The PCR ran on 60 Vbeta and 13 Jbeta primers. This table comes from immunoSEQ multiplex PCR, and its TCRdb copy is limited to in-frame clones, with some not included. The sample carries approximately 220,000 clones, 83% recorded once. Study results and caveats: In an earlier analysis, in approximately 570 donors, most V segments appeared productive either ~87% or ~30% of the time. When analyzed later, a missense DCLRE1C variant was found to be linked to TCR beta V- and J-gene trimming. TCR association rates varied by HLA locus in a later analysis, with DRB1 highest and HLA-C lowest.

Looked up from germline, CDR1 is SGHRS and CDR2 is YFSETQ. The V and J ends lost 0 bases and 4 bases respectively, with 15 bases between them. This CDR3 spans 16 amino acids. Notes on this clone: The antigen remains unidentified.

The specimen was PBMCs. This rearrangement joins TRBV5-1 to TRBJ2-3; a weak D match, TRBD1 (6 bases). The TCR was taken from a girl between 5 and 17 years old in good health and CMV-seronegative. CDR3 sequence: CASSLAPGGGSDTQYF. The CDR3 DNA reads as TGCGCCAGCAGCTTGGCCCCTGGGGGCGGGTCAGATACGCAGTATTTT. Looking up the rest from reference TRBV5-1 and TRBJ2-3 gives the full variable domain: KAGVTQTPRYLIKTRGQQVTLSCSPISGHRSVSWYQQTPGQGLQFLFEYFSETQRNKGNFPGRFSGRQFSNSRSEMNVSTLELGDSALYLCASSLAPGGGSDTQYFGPGTRLTVL.